The source of this T cell receptor beta chain is a study of Ad26.COV2.S vaccination and SARS-CoV-2 variants. Study results and limitations: People who got the vaccine had more spike-specific TCR breadth than people who got placebo.

Treatment described: around 19 received Ad26.COV2.S at low or high dose, single or two shots; several received placebo; per-sample allocation not given. Specimen acquisition occurred on day 63 following the initial vaccine or placebo injection. Germline lookup yields CDR1 SGHRS and CDR2 YFSETQ. CDR3 length equals 15 residues. TCRdb keeps only in-frame clones here, not all; method: immunoSEQ multiplex PCR. The repertoire holds around 340,000 clones, with around nine tenths as singletons. As concerns this clone: Its target is not known. A junction end diverges from the germline sequence, so it may reflect a read error.

Sequenced material: peripheral blood, taken in a trial of Ad26.COV2.S vaccine versus placebo. The rearrangement joins TRBV5-1 to TRBJ2-5, with 7 bases matching TRBD2. The clonotype comes from a person aged 18-65 years who received the Ad26.COV2.S COVID-19 vaccine or a placebo. CDR3 nucleotide sequence: TGCGCCAGCAGCCGGGGGACTACCGGCCAAGGGACCCAGTACTTC. Translating gives CASSRGTTGQGTQYF.